The 31 T cell receptor beta chains in this list originate from one sample, sequenced in a study of blood T cell repertoires in COVID-19. TCRdb's table, derived via immunoSEQ multiplex PCR, lists solely in-frame clones and lacks some. The table includes approximately 76,000 clones, 65% to 85% detected once. The sample taken for sequencing was peripheral blood. The receptors originated from a man older than 75 with active or convalescent COVID-19.

This chain's CDR3 is CASSPISGNSEQYF. DNA of the CDR3: TGTGCCAGCTCACCAATATCCGGGAATAGCGAGCAGTACTTC. J is TRBJ2-7 and V is TRBV18; D is perhaps TRBD2 (5 bases). The length of the CDR3 is 14 residues. The germline gives CDR1 KGHSH, CDR2 LQKENI. V lost 2 bases and J 6 bases, leaving 14 bases between the germline ends.

Only a few counts were recorded for this clone. V and J are TRBV7-3 and TRBJ2-1, with 9 nucleotides matching TRBD1. Unmatched junction bases numbered 0, after V lost 5 bases and J lost 1 base. Germline loops: CDR1 SGHTA, CDR2 FQGTGA. The CDR3 sequence is 14 residues long. CDR3 DNA sequence: TGTGCCAGCAGCGGGACAGGGTCCTACAATGAGCAGTTCTTC. Amino acids: CASSGTGSYNEQFF.

The CDR3 nucleotides read TGTGCCAGCAGCCCCCTGACAGGGGGGACTTCACCCCTCCACTTT. It is translated as CASSPLTGGTSPLHF. This chain connects TRBV7-9 to TRBJ1-6; 9 nucleotides align to TRBD1. Germline CDR1 and CDR2: SEHNR and FQNEAQ (reference sequence). J gave up 9 bases and V 5 bases, and 8 bases lay outside the gene matches. CDR3 length: 15 residues.

This chain joins TRBV7-9 and TRBJ2-7; TRBD2 agrees at 9 bases. The germline V gene encodes CDR1 SEHNR and CDR2 FQNEAQ (reference sequence). The CDR3 totals 18 residues. With V trimmed by 4 bases and J by 0 bases, 13 bases remained unmatched. CDR3 residues: CASSYASGTSIGSYEQYF. The CDR3 DNA reads as TGTGCCAGCAGCTACGCTAGCGGGACTTCTATTGGCTCCTACGAGCAGTACTTC.

The rearrangement links TRBV19 to TRBJ1-3; D call uncertain. CDR1 LNHDA and CDR2 SQIVND come from the germline V gene (reference sequence). V was shortened by 3 bases and J by 4 bases, with 10 bases between the two germline ends. CDR3 length equals 14 residues. The CDR3 here is CASSIPGIGNTIYF. CDR3 in DNA: TGTGCCAGTAGTATTCCGGGTATCGGAAACACCATATATTTT.

V and J are TRBV7-8 and TRBJ2-7, with TRBD1 matching over 10 bases. Germline loops: CDR1 SGHVS, CDR2 FQNEAQ. The CDR3 is 16 amino acids. The V segment lost 3 bases and the J segment 2 bases; nucleotides outside the gene matches: 7. CDR3 bases: TGTGCCAGCAGCTTCGGGGGGACAGGGGTCCCCTACGAGCAGTACTTC. This gives the protein CASSFGGTGVPYEQYF.

This clone appeared a single time. The CDR3 here is CASSQDSRGQYF. CDR3 nucleotides: TGTGCCAGCAGCCAAGATTCGAGAGGGCAGTACTTC. This chain links TRBV14 with TRBJ2-7, with no clear D. CDR3 length equals 12 residues. V dropped 0 bases and J dropped 9 bases, with 9 bases sitting between them. Germline V CDR1 and CDR2: SGHDN, FVKESK.

CDR3 DNA: TGTGCCAGCAGCTTCACCCGGACAGCCAACTACGAGCAGTACTTC. Residues: CASSFTRTANYEQYF. This chain joins TRBV11-1 and TRBJ2-7, with D possibly matching TRBD1 (6 bases). The ends were cut back, 3 bases at V and 3 bases at J, with 15 bases in the middle. This CDR3 is built from 15 residues. Germline lookup yields CDR1 SGHAT and CDR2 FQDESV (reference sequence).

The rearrangement links TRBV7-9 to TRBJ2-7; 7 bases match TRBD1. The CDR3 runs 14 residues. The V and J ends lost 6 bases and 0 bases, in that order; junction bases with no gene match: 5. CDR1 is SEHNR, CDR2 FQNEAQ, per germline (reference sequence). The CDR3 loop reads CASRTGQSSYEQYF. The CDR3 DNA sequence: TGTGCCAGCAGAACGGGACAGAGCTCCTACGAGCAGTACTTC.

This clone was seen just once. This sequence joins TRBV5-1 and TRBJ1-1, with TRBD1 identical over 7 bases. With V trimmed by 6 bases and J by 2 bases, 4 bases remained unmatched. Germline V CDR1 and CDR2: SGHRS, YFSETQ. CDR3 length: 13 residues. This CDR3 is CASKEGANTEAFF. The CDR3 DNA sequence: TGCGCCAGCAAGGAGGGGGCAAACACTGAAGCTTTCTTT.

The chain has TRBV5-8 and TRBJ2-7, with D possibly matching TRBD1 (6 bases). The length of the CDR3 is 15 residues. Germline CDR1 reads SGHTS; CDR2 reads YDEGEE. Trimming stripped 2 bases from V and 12 bases from J, with 24 bases between. The CDR3 DNA is TGTGCCAGCAGCTTCACCCAGGGGTCGCGCAAAGTTTCGTACTTC. It is translated as CASSFTQGSRKVSYF.

V and J are TRBV3-1 (or the pseudogene TRBV3-2) and TRBJ2-2; D perhaps matches TRBD1 (5 bases). Trimming took off 5 bases at V and 4 bases at J, with 8 bases between the two ends. CDR1 and CDR2 from the germline V gene are LGHDT and YNNKEL (reference sequence). This CDR3 has 13 amino acids. In DNA, the CDR3 is TGTGCCAGCAGCTCAACAGGCACCGGGGAGCTGTTTTTT. As protein: CASSSTGTGELFF.

The chain has TRBV5-4 and TRBJ1-2; no definite D call. There are 12 residues in the CDR3. Germline loops: CDR1 SGHNT, CDR2 YYREEE (reference sequence). The V end was cut by 4 bases, the J end by 6 bases, with 10 bases between. The CDR3 nucleotides read TGTGCCAGCAGCCAGGAAGATGATGGCTACACCTTC. Amino acid sequence: CASSQEDDGYTF.

This chain joins TRBV19 and TRBJ2-5; a possible D gene is TRBD2 (5 bases). Germline lookup yields CDR1 LNHDA and CDR2 SQIVND (reference sequence). V was shortened by 4 bases and J by 5 bases, with 11 bases between the two germline ends. The CDR3 contains 13 residues. The CDR3 here is CASSRYERETQYF. The CDR3 nucleotides read TGTGCCAGTAGTAGGTATGAGCGGGAGACCCAGTACTTC.

The chain carries TRBV4-3 and TRBJ2-3; a weak D match, TRBD2 (6 bases). CDR1 and CDR2 from the germline V gene are LGHNA and YSLEER. Trimming removed 3 bases from V and 0 bases from J, with 10 bases in between. The CDR3 spans 15 residues. As DNA, the CDR3 is TGCGCCAGCAGCCATACAAGCGGGAGCACAGATACGCAGTATTTT. Translating it yields CASSHTSGSTDTQYF.

The V gene is TRBV6-5, the J gene TRBJ2-4; the D gene is possibly TRBD1 (8 bases). V dropped 4 bases and J dropped 14 bases, with 15 bases sitting between them. From germline, CDR1 is MNHEY and CDR2 SVGAGI. The CDR3 spans 12 residues. In DNA form, the CDR3 reads TGTGCCAGCAGTTCCCGGACAGGGAGGGAGTACTTC. Protein product: CASSSRTGREYF.

This sequence joins TRBV5-4 and TRBJ2-4, with TRBD1 identical over 9 bases. The germline V gene encodes CDR1 SGHNT and CDR2 YYREEE (reference sequence). After removal of 1 base from V and 6 bases from J, the junction contained 5 bases not matched to a gene. CDR3 length equals 15 residues. DNA of the CDR3: TGTGCCAGCAGCTTGTTGGGACAGGGTGGAAACATTCAGTACTTC. Amino acids: CASSLLGQGGNIQYF.

The chain employs TRBV11-2 and TRBJ2-7; 7 positions agree with TRBD1. In germline, CDR1 is SGHAT, CDR2 FQNNGV. CDR3 length: 15 residues. Germline trimming cut 2 bases from V and 2 bases from J; bases unmatched to any gene: 6. For the CDR3, the DNA is TGTGCCAGCAGCTTATTTCGGGACAGAGCCTACGAGCAGTACTTC. Translation: CASSLFRDRAYEQYF.

The chain links TRBV27 to TRBJ1-1; D ambiguous. The CDR3 sequence is 15 residues long. V was pared by 4 bases and J by 4 bases, with 16 bases between. CDR1 and CDR2 (germline): MNHEY, SMNVEV (reference sequence). In nucleotides, the CDR3 is TGTGCCAGCAGTTCCCCCAGTGGCGCGGGCACTGAAGCTTTCTTT. This encodes CASSSPSGAGTEAFF.

This rearrangement joins TRBV5-6 to TRBJ2-1; D gene uncertain. Germline-derived CDR1 and CDR2 are SGHDT and YYEEEE. V lost 6 bases and J lost 12, with 13 bases in between. This CDR3 comprises 11 residues. The CDR3 here is CASTLGEGQFF. The CDR3, as DNA: TGTGCCAGCACCCTTGGAGAAGGGCAGTTCTTC.

V and J are TRBV6-5 and TRBJ2-7, with D maybe TRBD2 (5 bases). Germline loops: CDR1 MNHEY, CDR2 SVGAGI. The CDR3 is 15 amino acids. V shed 0 bases and J shed 0 bases, with 9 bases lying between them. DNA of the CDR3: TGTGCCAGCAGTTACTCGACTGGGAGCTCCTACGAGCAGTACTTC. This codes for CASSYSTGSSYEQYF.

This clone was seen only once. The chain combines TRBV25-1 with TRBJ1-6; the D is unclear. This CDR3 spans 13 amino acids. V gave up 1 base and J gave up 9 bases, with 7 bases separating them. Germline lookup yields CDR1 MGHDK and CDR2 SYGVNS. The CDR3: CASSELVGSPLHF. In nucleotides, the CDR3 is TGTGCCAGCAGTGAATTAGTTGGTTCACCCCTCCACTTT.

The chain combines TRBV5-1 with TRBJ2-3; D may be TRBD2 (6 bases). Per germline, CDR1 SGHRS and CDR2 YFSETQ. Trimming shortened V by 0 bases and J by 5 bases, and 16 bases separated the two germline ends. The CDR3 is made up of 16 amino acids. CDR3 sequence: CASSLESGGAVDTQYF. The CDR3 coding sequence is TGCGCCAGCAGCTTGGAGTCGGGCGGGGCGGTAGATACGCAGTATTTT.

This clone was seen a single time. The genes are TRBV13 and TRBJ2-1; D is possibly TRBD1 (5 bases). The CDR3 covers 16 residues. Trimming stripped 1 base from V and 6 bases from J, with 16 bases between. Germline-derived CDR1 and CDR2 are PRHDT and FYEKMQ (reference sequence). The CDR3 region has the DNA TGTGCCAGCAGCTTAGTTTCAGGGAAAAAGGGCAATGAGCAGTTCTTC. This translates into CASSLVSGKKGNEQFF.

The genes are TRBV6-5 and TRBJ1-5; D gene unclear. The CDR3 has 13 residues. Deletions cut 6 bases from V and 3 bases from J, with 9 bases between. The germline gives CDR1 MNHEY, CDR2 SVGAGI. CDR3 sequence: CASRPGNNQPQHF. The CDR3, as DNA: TGTGCCAGCAGGCCGGGGAACAATCAGCCCCAGCATTTT.

J is TRBJ2-7 and V is TRBV6-5, with a possible D match to TRBD1 (6 bases). The CDR3 extends over 15 amino acids. CDR1 is MNHEY, CDR2 SVGAGI, per germline. Between the trimmed V and J ends, which lost 2 bases and 1 base, there was a span of 12 bases. The CDR3 protein is CASSYSAGASYEQYF. The CDR3 DNA sequence: TGTGCCAGCAGTTACAGTGCAGGGGCGTCCTACGAGCAGTACTTC.

V usage is TRBV4-1 and J usage is TRBJ2-7, with TRBD1 identical over 8 bases. The CDR3 is 20 residues long. The trim removed 3 bases at V and 4 bases at J, leaving 23 bases unmatched. The germline gives CDR1 MGHRA, CDR2 YSYEKL. The CDR3 DNA sequence: TGCGCCAGCAGCCATACTAAGTTCGTCCTCGAGGACAGGGCTACTTACGAGCAGTACTTC. As protein: CASSHTKFVLEDRATYEQYF.

This rearrangement joins TRBV13 to TRBJ1-1; D remains ambiguous. Germline CDR1 and CDR2: PRHDT and FYEKMQ (reference sequence). This CDR3 is built from 14 residues. Trimming removed 7 bases from V and 1 base from J, with 13 bases in between. The CDR3 sequence: CASTLDGRNTEAFF. Written as DNA, the CDR3 is TGTGCCAGCACCCTGGACGGGAGGAACACTGAAGCTTTCTTT. Full variable domain (remainder filled in from reference TRBV13 and TRBJ1-1): AAGVIQSPRHLIKEKRETATLKCYPIPRHDTVYWYQQGPGQDPQFLISFYEKMQSDKGSIPDRFSAQQFSDYHSELNMSSLELGDSALYFCASTLDGRNTEAFFGQGTRLTVV.

The V gene is TRBV6-5, the J gene TRBJ2-3; the match to TRBD1 covers 7 bases. The V segment lost 6 bases and the J segment 4 bases; nucleotides outside the gene matches: 4. This CDR3 is built from 13 residues. CDR1 and CDR2 (germline): MNHEY, SVGAGI. CDR3 sequence: CASRTQGADTQYF. In nucleotides, the CDR3 is TGTGCCAGCAGAACCCAGGGGGCAGATACGCAGTATTTT.

The chain joins TRBV18 to TRBJ1-1, with D perhaps matching TRBD1 (5 bases). The V end was cut by 0 bases, the J end by 4 bases, with 9 bases between. Germline CDR1 and CDR2: KGHSH and LQKENI. The CDR3 consists of 14 residues. The CDR3 reads CASSPPGGFTEAFF. The CDR3 DNA sequence: TGTGCCAGCTCACCACCGGGGGGGTTCACTGAAGCTTTCTTT.

The chain combines TRBV30 with TRBJ1-2; the D gene is possibly TRBD1 (5 bases). CDR1 is GTSNPN and CDR2 is SVGIG in the germline V gene (reference sequence). Trimming removed 4 bases at V and 3 bases at J, with 12 bases between. This CDR3 has 13 residues. CDR3 protein: CAWTPSGDYGYTF. In DNA form, the CDR3 reads TGTGCCTGGACCCCTTCGGGGGACTATGGCTACACCTTC.